The 29 T cell receptor beta chains presented below share a single source sample, sequenced in a study of T cells in Graves' hyperthyroidism and ophthalmopathy. Researchers amplified the TCR beta CDR3 regions from RNA transcripts. HTBI primers were employed in a first-round RT-PCR of the TCR CDR3. TCRdb called the multiplex PCR reads again in MiXCR, with one record for every CDR3 protein. Among around 300,000 distinct CDR3 sequences listed, 13% were seen once. The specimen sequenced was blood. The receptors stem from a woman in her thirties with Graves' hyperthyroidism that later progressed to Graves' ophthalmopathy.

A few counts support this clonotype. The V and J genes are TRBV5-1 and TRBJ2-7; 9 nucleotides match TRBD2. The CDR3 is 16 amino acids. Per germline, CDR1 SGHRS and CDR2 YFSETQ. V was clipped by 4 bases and J by 1 base; unmatched bases: 9. CDR3 in DNA: TGCGCCAGCAGCCCGACCCTAGCGGGGATTTCCTACGAGCAGTACTTC. It yields the protein CASSPTLAGISYEQYF.

This clonotype appeared a few times. V is TRBV20-1 and J is TRBJ2-7; 9 nucleotides agree with TRBD1. CDR1 is DFQATT and CDR2 is SNEGSKA in the germline V gene (reference sequence). The CDR3 has 13 residues. The junction had 9 bases not matched to a gene; V was cut back by 5 bases and J by 7 bases. The CDR3 DNA follows: TGCAGTGCTCCTGGACAGGGGCGGGGGGAGCAGTACTTC. Protein product: CSAPGQGRGEQYF.

This clonotype came up many times. The rearrangement uses TRBV4-1 and TRBJ1-5, with a possible D match to TRBD1 (6 bases). The CDR3 has 16 amino acids. With 4 bases removed from V and 0 bases from J, the gap between germline ends came to 13 bases. Germline assignment: CDR1 MGHRA and CDR2 YSYEKL. CDR3 DNA: TGCGCCAGCAGCCTGGGGACAAAGCATAGCAATCAGCCCCAGCATTTT. It translates to CASSLGTKHSNQPQHF.

A few counts support this clonotype. The chain joins TRBV6-2 or TRBV6-3 to TRBJ2-1, with D perhaps matching TRBD2 (5 bases). Trimming pared 1 base from V and 3 bases from J, leaving 10 bases between. The CDR3 loop spans 15 amino acids. Germline-derived CDR1 and CDR2 are MNHEY and SVGEGT. The CDR3 nucleotides read TGTGCCAGCAGTTACTACACTAGTTACTACAATGAGCAGTTCTTC. It encodes CASSYYTSYYNEQFF.

The chain joins TRBV11-2 to TRBJ2-3; D is undetermined. The CDR3 consists of 13 residues. Germline assignment: CDR1 SGHAT and CDR2 FQNNGV. V was cut by 5 bases and J by 4 bases, with 10 bases left in between. The CDR3 spells CASSPFMPDTQYF. CDR3 in DNA: TGTGCCAGCAGCCCCTTTATGCCAGATACGCAGTATTTT.

This clonotype came up many times. The rearrangement links TRBV28 to TRBJ2-1; 12 positions match TRBD2. Germline CDR1 MDHEN, CDR2 SYDVKM. This CDR3 has 15 amino acids. The trim removed 6 bases at V and 5 bases at J, leaving 5 bases unmatched. Here the CDR3 reads CASSRPSGRDNEQFF. The CDR3 nucleotides read TGTGCCAGCAGCCGCCCTAGCGGGAGGGACAATGAGCAGTTCTTC.

This clonotype was detected ten times or more. The V gene is TRBV7-2, the J gene TRBJ2-5; 8 nucleotides align to TRBD2. Unmatched junction bases numbered 16, after V lost 5 bases and J lost 5 bases. Per germline, CDR1 SGHTA and CDR2 FQGNSA. This CDR3 region has 17 residues. CDR3 region: CASSPPWREAKGETQYF. In DNA form, the CDR3 reads TGTGCCAGCAGCCCACCCTGGCGGGAGGCAAAGGGGGAGACCCAGTACTTC. The full variable domain, in which reference TRBV7-2 and TRBJ2-5 provide the parts outside the CDR3, is GAGVSQSPSNKVTEKGKDVELRCDPISGHTALYWYRQSLGQGLEFLIYFQGNSAPDKSGLPSDRFSAERTGGSVSTLTIQRTQQEDSAVYLCASSPPWREAKGETQYFGPGTRLLVL.

This clonotype was detected ten times or more. V is TRBV27 and J is TRBJ2-7; TRBD2 agrees at 8 bases. CDR1 and CDR2 from the germline V gene are MNHEY and SMNVEV (reference sequence). CDR3 size: 17 residues. V lost 5 bases to trimming and J lost 4 bases; unmatched junction nucleotides: 16. The CDR3 sequence is CASSAEGRGVPLYEQYF. For the CDR3, the DNA is TGTGCCAGCAGTGCCGAGGGGCGGGGGGTTCCTTTGTACGAGCAGTACTTC.

V usage is TRBV25-1 and J usage is TRBJ1-1; possible D gene TRBD1, 6 bases. The ends were cut back, 2 bases at V and 11 bases at J, with 12 bases in the middle. Germline loops: CDR1 MGHDK, CDR2 SYGVNS. The CDR3 spans 12 residues. This CDR3 reads CASSEGGGPAFF. In DNA, the CDR3 is TGTGCCAGCAGTGAAGGGGGGGGGCCTGCTTTCTTT.

About this clonotype: Germline is not matched at one junction end, which may reflect a read error. The chain employs TRBV7-9 and TRBJ1-4; possible D gene TRBD1, 6 bases. CDR3 length: 15 amino acids. Germline-derived CDR1 and CDR2 are SEHNR and FQNEAQ (reference sequence). The CDR3 is CASSIGTTTNERLFF. As DNA, the CDR3 is TGTGCCAGCAGCATCGGGACAACAACTAATGAAAGACTGTTTTTT.

This clonotype was found many times. This chain joins TRBV20-1 and TRBJ2-1; weak D call: TRBD2 (5 bases). This CDR3 region has 14 residues. Germline V gene lookup returns CDR1 DFQATT and CDR2 SNEGSKA (reference sequence). Trimming removed 4 bases from V and 3 bases from J, with 13 bases in between. The CDR3 bases are TGCAGTGCTACTAGGAGCGGCTTCTACAATGAGCAGTTCTTC. Protein sequence: CSATRSGFYNEQFF.

This clonotype showed up many times. This chain connects TRBV12-3 or TRBV12-4 to TRBJ1-5, with D perhaps matching TRBD1 (5 bases). The CDR3 has 16 amino acids. Trimming left V 2 bases short and J 0 bases short, with 11 bases between. The CDR3 sequence: CASSLTGVYSNQPQHF. The CDR3 DNA reads TGTGCCAGCAGTTTAACGGGGGTTTATAGCAATCAGCCCCAGCATTTT.

This clonotype has at least ten counts. CDR3 in amino acids: CASSHTPQTNTGELFF. CDR3 in DNA: TGTGCCAGCAGCCATACCCCACAGACGAACACCGGGGAGCTGTTTTTT. V usage is TRBV7-9 and J usage is TRBJ2-2; D unclear. Germline CDR1 reads SEHNR; CDR2 reads FQNEAQ (reference sequence). Deletions cut 5 bases from V and 0 bases from J, with 13 bases between. The CDR3 extends over 16 amino acids.

This clonotype appeared many times. J is TRBJ1-1 and V is TRBV27, with D tentatively TRBD1 (5 bases). V lost 6 bases and J lost 1, with 9 bases in between. Germline V gene data show CDR1 as MNHEY and CDR2 as SMNVEV (reference sequence). This CDR3 region has 13 residues. The DNA for the CDR3 is TGTGCCAGCAGAGTTGGGGCGAACACTGAAGCTTTCTTT. It translates to CASRVGANTEAFF.

In this sample, this clonotype turned up many times. The J gene is TRBJ2-1, the V gene TRBV28; TRBD1 agrees at 7 bases. This CDR3 comprises 14 residues. Trimming cost V 2 bases and J 10 bases; bases outside gene matches: 8. Germline CDR1 MDHEN, CDR2 SYDVKM. The CDR3 spells CASSLGGQDREQFF. The CDR3 DNA sequence: TGTGCCAGCAGTTTAGGTGGACAGGACAGAGAGCAGTTCTTC.

As concerns this clonotype: A much bigger clone sits one base away, suggesting this may be a read error. This chain joins TRBV7-2 and TRBJ2-3; the match to TRBD2 covers 8 bases. This CDR3 is 19 amino acids long. J was trimmed by 3 bases and V by 3 bases; bases with no gene match: 17. CDR1 is SGHTA and CDR2 is FQGNSA in the germline V gene. This chain's CDR3 is CASSFRTTSGPGGTDTQYF. The CDR3 DNA reads TGTGCCAGCAGCTTCAGAACTACTAGCGGTCCGGGGGGTACAGATACGCAGTATTTT.

There are many counts of this clonotype. CDR3 nucleotide sequence: TGCAGTGCTAGATGGGGGGGAGAAGAGACCCAGTACTTC. Its translation is CSARWGGEETQYF. The chain has TRBV20-1 and TRBJ2-5; 7 bases match TRBD2. V shed 2 bases, J shed 3 bases, and the junction held 3 bases outside the gene matches. CDR1 is DFQATT, CDR2 SNEGSKA, per germline (reference sequence). This CDR3 is built from 13 residues.

The CDR3 here is CASGLGGRTEAFF. The CDR3 DNA reads as TGCGCCAGCGGTCTAGGGGGCAGGACTGAAGCTTTCTTT. The chain links TRBV4-3 to TRBJ1-1; 7 bases agree with TRBD1. This CDR3 is built from 13 residues. Germline V gives CDR1 LGHNA, CDR2 YSLEER. V lost 8 bases, J lost 5 bases, and 8 bases stayed unmatched.

Only a few counts were recorded for this clonotype. The rearrangement links TRBV29-1 to TRBJ2-7; 9 bases are shared with TRBD1. CDR3 size: 11 residues. Trimming at V came to 7 bases and at J to 10 bases, leaving 8 bases not matched to a gene. The germline V gene has CDR1 SQVTM and CDR2 ANQGSEA. The CDR3 coding sequence is TGCAGCGCTGGACAGGGGACGAGTCAGTACTTC. The encoded protein is CSAGQGTSQYF.

The chain combines TRBV6-4 with TRBJ1-2; TRBD1 is a possible D gene (5 bases). CDR1 and CDR2 (germline): MRHNA, SNTAGT. The CDR3 contains 15 residues. V lost 2 bases and J lost 7, with 17 bases in between. As DNA, the CDR3 is TGTGCCAGCAGTGACACGAAGGCGCAGGGTTCTGGCTACACCTTC. Residues: CASSDTKAQGSGYTF.

As for this clonotype: A much larger clonotype is one base distant, so this may be a read error. The chain joins TRBV5-1 to TRBJ2-5; D uncertain. Per the germline V gene, CDR1 is SGHRS and CDR2 is YFSETQ. This CDR3 contains 11 residues. CDR3 in amino acids: CASRYGETRYF. The DNA for the CDR3 is TGCGCCAGCAGATATGGAGAGACCCGGTACTTC. Looking up the rest from reference TRBV5-1 and TRBJ2-5 gives the full variable domain: KAGVTQTPRYLIKTRGQQVTLSCSPISGHRSVSWYQQTPGQGLQFLFEYFSETQRNKGNFPGRFSGRQFSNSRSEMNVSTLELGDSALYLCASRYGETRYFGPGTRLLVL.

The chain joins TRBV4-2 to TRBJ1-1; 7 positions agree with TRBD1. Germline values: CDR1 LGHNA, CDR2 YNFKEQ. The CDR3 sequence is 15 residues long. V dropped 7 bases and J dropped 5; count of bases not matched to a gene: 13. The DNA for the CDR3 is TGTGCCAGCATCGGGACAGTGGGGGCGGGGACTGAAGCTTTCTTT. Its protein product is CASIGTVGAGTEAFF.

This clonotype was detected many times. The chain employs TRBV6-1 and TRBJ2-5, with TRBD1 as a possible D gene (6 bases). From germline, CDR1 is MNHNS and CDR2 SASEGT. The CDR3 runs to 15 residues. Trimming stripped 5 bases from V and 0 bases from J, with 13 bases between. This CDR3 is CASSFLGGDQETQYF. In DNA form, the CDR3 reads TGTGCCAGCAGTTTCCTAGGGGGTGACCAAGAGACCCAGTACTTC.

This clonotype was observed at least ten times. The chain links TRBV6-1 to TRBJ2-7; 11 bases are a match to TRBD1. Germline lookup yields CDR1 MNHNS and CDR2 SASEGT. This CDR3 has 17 amino acids. Trimming cost V 7 bases and J 2 bases; bases outside gene matches: 13. The CDR3 sequence is CASTRGGGQGGTYEQYF. The CDR3 nucleotides are TGTGCCAGCACCCGGGGGGGGGGACAGGGGGGGACCTACGAGCAGTACTTC.

This clonotype was found many times. V gene TRBV20-1 combines with J gene TRBJ2-7; D unresolved. V was cut by 1 base and J by 3 bases, with 7 bases left in between. The length of the CDR3 is 12 residues. From germline, CDR1 is DFQATT and CDR2 SNEGSKA (reference sequence). CDR3 sequence (DNA): TGCAGTGCTAGAGCCTCTTACTACGAGCAGTACTTC. It yields the protein CSARASYYEQYF.

This clonotype was detected ten times or more. The chain uses TRBV6-2 or TRBV6-3 and TRBJ1-2; possible D gene TRBD1, 5 bases. CDR1 is MNHEY, CDR2 SVGEGT, per germline. V lost 10 bases to trimming and J lost 4 bases, with 16 bases between them. The CDR3 contains 13 residues. Written as DNA, the CDR3 is TGTGCCACGTCAACCGACAGCCTCTATGGCTACACCTTC. Its translation is CATSTDSLYGYTF.

In its sample, this clonotype was seen a few times. The chain combines TRBV6-2 or TRBV6-3 with TRBJ2-3, with D perhaps TRBD2 (5 bases). The germline gives CDR1 MNHEY, CDR2 SVGEGT. The length of the CDR3 is 15 residues. V lost 2 bases and J lost 2, with 11 bases in between. The CDR3 nucleotides read TGTGCCAGCAGTTACAGCGGCTACTACACAGATACGCAGTATTTT. It is translated as CASSYSGYYTDTQYF.

The chain employs TRBV18 and TRBJ2-1; D possibly matches TRBD1 or TRBD2 (6 bases each). Deletions cut 1 base from V and 2 bases from J, with 12 bases between. Germline CDR1 reads KGHSH; CDR2 reads LQKENI. This CDR3 region has 16 residues. CDR3 sequence: CASSPHYRGPYNEQFF. The CDR3, as DNA: TGTGCCAGCTCACCACATTATCGGGGGCCCTACAATGAGCAGTTCTTC.

Many counts were recorded for this clonotype. This chain joins TRBV11-3 and TRBJ2-1, with a tentative D call TRBD2 (5 bases). The CDR3 length is 12 residues. The germline V and J ends were trimmed by 5 bases and 4 bases, with 6 bases remaining between them. Germline values: CDR1 SGHNT, CDR2 YENEEA. The CDR3 DNA reads TGTGCCAGCAGCCGGGGATACAATGAGCAGTTCTTC. Its translation: CASSRGYNEQFF. Full variable domain (remainder filled in from reference TRBV11-3 and TRBJ2-1): EAGVVQSPRYKIIEKKQPVAFWCNPISGHNTLYWYLQNLGQGPELLIRYENEEAVDDSQLPKDRFSAERLKGVDSTLKIQPAELGDSAVYLCASSRGYNEQFFGPGTRLTVL.